This entry lists 16 T cell receptor beta chains sequenced from one sample in a study of shared clonotypes between healthy human individuals. CD45RO-negative, CCR7-positively selected cells formed the naive CD8 fraction, excluding terminally differentiated effector memory CD45RA+ cells. TCRdb's table, derived via immunoSEQ multiplex PCR, lists solely in-frame clones and lacks some. The profile shows around 2,100,000 clones, less than 95% of them singletons. Material: naive CD8+ T cells sorted from blood. The receptors were gathered from a young man in good health.

The chain carries TRBV13 and TRBJ1-2; D call uncertain. CDR1 PRHDT and CDR2 FYEKMQ come from the germline V gene (reference sequence). The CDR3 has 14 amino acids. Between the trimmed V and J ends, which lost 4 bases and 4 bases, there was a span of 13 bases. The CDR3 sequence is CASSSGLVVYGYTF. CDR3 DNA sequence: TGTGCCAGCAGCTCAGGACTGGTTGTCTATGGCTACACCTTC. Looking up the rest from reference TRBV13 and TRBJ1-2 gives the full variable domain: AAGVIQSPRHLIKEKRETATLKCYPIPRHDTVYWYQQGPGQDPQFLISFYEKMQSDKGSIPDRFSAQQFSDYHSELNMSSLELGDSALYFCASSSGLVVYGYTFGSGTRLTVV.

V usage is TRBV11-3 and J usage is TRBJ1-4; D call uncertain. The CDR3 is made up of 12 amino acids. Trimming left V 5 bases short and J 8 bases short, with 9 bases between. Germline V gives CDR1 SGHNT, CDR2 YENEEA. CDR3 sequence: CASSPDNEKLFF. The CDR3 DNA reads as TGTGCCAGCAGCCCCGATAACGAAAAACTGTTTTTT.

J is TRBJ2-5 and V is TRBV7-9; 7 nucleotides agree with TRBD2. Germline V CDR1 and CDR2: SEHNR, FQNEAQ (reference sequence). Unmatched junction bases numbered 8, after V lost 5 bases and J lost 5 bases. The length of the CDR3 is 14 residues. The CDR3 here is CASSDSGGGETQYF. CDR3 coding DNA: TGTGCCAGCAGCGATAGTGGGGGAGGGGAGACCCAGTACTTC.

The chain combines TRBV27 with TRBJ1-2, with 7 bases lining up with TRBD1. Germline assignment: CDR1 MNHEY and CDR2 SMNVEV (reference sequence). The CDR3 is made up of 14 amino acids. With V trimmed by 5 bases and J by 6 bases, 9 bases remained unmatched. The CDR3, as DNA: TGTGCCAGCAGTCACACTGGGACAGCCGATGGCTACACCTTC. It specifies CASSHTGTADGYTF.

V usage is TRBV13 and J usage is TRBJ2-7; 9 nucleotides align to TRBD1. The germline V gene encodes CDR1 PRHDT and CDR2 FYEKMQ (reference sequence). With V trimmed by 5 bases and J by 0 bases, 11 bases remained unmatched. CDR3 length equals 17 residues. This CDR3 is CASSPSGTGRSSYEQYF. DNA for the CDR3: TGTGCCAGCAGCCCCAGTGGGACAGGGCGAAGCTCCTACGAGCAGTACTTC.

The CDR3, as DNA: TGTGCCAGCAGTGACACGAGCGGGGGGTACAATGAGCAGTTCTTC. Translated: CASSDTSGGYNEQFF. The rearrangement joins TRBV6-4 to TRBJ2-1; 9 bases fit TRBD2. Looked up from germline, CDR1 is MRHNA and CDR2 is SNTAGT. V was pared by 2 bases and J by 4 bases, with 3 bases of the junction left unmatched. The CDR3 length is 15 residues.

The chain joins TRBV27 to TRBJ1-2; the D is unclear. There are 16 residues in the CDR3. Germline lookup yields CDR1 MNHEY and CDR2 SMNVEV (reference sequence). Trimming pared 5 bases from V and 5 bases from J, leaving 21 bases between. The CDR3, as DNA: TGTGCCAGCAGTCTCTCTGGACCCCCTTATGCATATGGCTACACCTTC. Its translation is CASSLSGPPYAYGYTF.

The rearrangement links TRBV9 to TRBJ1-5; D unresolved. Germline loops: CDR1 SGDLS, CDR2 YYNGEE. The V end lost 4 bases, the J end lost 0 bases, and 11 bases lay between the germline ends. The CDR3 is 15 residues long. The CDR3 bases are TGTGCCAGCAGCCCCTTCGGCGATAGCAATCAGCCCCAGCATTTT. Its translation: CASSPFGDSNQPQHF.

The V gene is TRBV5-5, the J gene TRBJ2-6, with D possibly matching TRBD1 (6 bases). The germline gives CDR1 SGHKS, CDR2 YYEKEE (reference sequence). The CDR3 runs to 18 residues. With 1 base removed from V and 0 bases from J, the gap between germline ends came to 14 bases. CDR3 in DNA: TGTGCCAGCAGCTTGTTCCGGACAGCCACCTCTGGGGCCAACGTCCTGACTTTC. This encodes CASSLFRTATSGANVLTF. Supplemented by reference TRBV5-5 and TRBJ2-6, the full variable domain reads DAGVTQSPTHLIKTRGQQVTLRCSPISGHKSVSWYQQVLGQGPQFIFQYYEKEERGRGNFPDRFSARQFPNYSSELNVNALLLGDSALYLCASSLFRTATSGANVLTFGAGSRLTVL.

This clone was detected only once. Since the CDR3 does not end with the conserved phenylalanine or tryptophan, this likely comes from a read error. The DNA is omitted, as the CDR3 cannot be located on it reliably, and the CDR3 follows TCRdb's listing. The J gene is TRBJ2-3, the V gene TRBV4-1. Germline values: CDR1 MGHRA, CDR2 YSYEKL. The CDR3 is 11 residues long, ends included. The CDR3 protein is CASSQQRPGAV.

The J gene is TRBJ2-1, the V gene TRBV6-6; 12 bases are a match to TRBD2. Germline V gene data show CDR1 as MNHNY and CDR2 as SVGAGI (reference sequence). Trimming removed 7 bases from V and 3 bases from J; junction bases left unmatched: 7. CDR3 size: 16 residues. The CDR3 region has the DNA TGTGCCAGCACTAGAGGACTAGCGGGGCTCTACAATGAGCAGTTCTTC. This translates into CASTRGLAGLYNEQFF.

In nucleotides, the CDR3 is TGCGCCAGCAGCCAAGTACAGCCTGCTGAGAATGCTGAAGCTTTCTTT. Translating it yields CASSQVQPAENAEAFF. This chain connects TRBV4-1 to TRBJ1-1; D not certain. The V end lost 1 base, the J end lost 6 bases, and 18 bases lay between the germline ends. Germline CDR1 MGHRA, CDR2 YSYEKL. The CDR3 is 16 residues long.

Note on this clone: The sample carries other DNA sequences with the same CDR3. The chain combines TRBV5-1 with TRBJ1-1, with TRBD1 as a possible D gene (5 bases). CDR1 SGHRS and CDR2 YFSETQ come from the germline V gene. This CDR3 spans 14 amino acids. V was cut by 2 bases and J by 1 base, with 9 bases left in between. The CDR3 loop reads CASSLRGWNTEAFF. The CDR3 DNA reads TGCGCCAGCAGCTTACGGGGCTGGAACACTGAAGCTTTCTTT.

The chain links TRBV7-2 to TRBJ2-7; D gene uncertain. V lost 8 bases and J 5 bases, leaving 4 bases between the germline ends. The germline CDR1 and CDR2 sequences are SGHTA and FQGNSA. CDR3 length: 9 residues. Here the CDR3 DNA reads TGTGCCAGCGACCACGAGCAGTACTTC. Encoded protein: CASDHEQYF.

This clone appeared once. This sample also contains other DNA sequences that code for the same CDR3. The chain combines TRBV4-3 with TRBJ2-7, with 7 positions matching TRBD2. With 4 bases clipped from V and 3 bases from J, the junction kept 3 bases outside the gene matches. The CDR3 totals 13 residues. Germline lookup yields CDR1 LGHNA and CDR2 YSLEER. In DNA form, the CDR3 reads TGCGCCAGCAGCCCCGGGGAGGGCTACGAGCAGTACTTC. It specifies CASSPGEGYEQYF.

The V call is TRBV7-9, the J call TRBJ2-5; 8 bases align to TRBD1. Germline V gene lookup returns CDR1 SEHNR and CDR2 FQNEAQ (reference sequence). The V and J ends lost 4 bases and 0 bases, in that order; junction bases with no gene match: 10. The CDR3 consists of 17 residues. The CDR3 sequence: CASSSVKTGVYQETQYF. CDR3 nucleotide sequence: TGTGCCAGCAGCTCCGTCAAGACAGGGGTGTACCAAGAGACCCAGTACTTC.